Presented here are 5 T cell receptor beta chains from one specimen sequenced in a study of control samples from healthy donors and cancer patients. Sequencing was performed with immunoSEQ multiplex PCR; in TCRdb, only in-frame clones are kept and a portion is missing. The sample carries tens of thousands of clones, about 90% recorded once. Input material: blood. The receptor set was obtained from a man over 45 in good health.

The chain combines TRBV30 with TRBJ1-1; a weak D match, TRBD1 (5 bases). Germline V lookup: CDR1 GTSNPN, CDR2 SVGIG (reference sequence). CDR3 length equals 13 residues. V lost 3 bases to trimming and J lost 2 bases, with 10 bases between them. The CDR3 loop reads CAWSLDSNTEAFF. CDR3 nucleotide sequence: TGTGCCTGGAGCCTAGACAGTAACACTGAAGCTTTCTTT.

On this clone: The same CDR3 can be traced to other DNA sequences in this sample. The rearrangement uses TRBV20-1 and TRBJ1-4; D ambiguous. V shed 3 bases and J shed 4 bases, with 9 bases lying between them. The CDR3 is 13 amino acids. CDR1 is DFQATT, CDR2 SNEGSKA, per germline (reference sequence). CDR3 residues: CSASERFNEKLFF. CDR3 DNA: TGCAGTGCTAGTGAAAGATTTAATGAAAAACTGTTTTTT.

This chain links TRBV12-2 with TRBJ1-5. TRBV12-2 is labeled a pseudogene. The CDR3 contains 13 residues. The CDR3 sequence: CASRPSLRQPQHF. The CDR3 nucleotides read TGTGCAAGTCGCCCCTCTCTGAGGCAGCCCCAGCATTTT.

This clone was recorded at least ten times. The rearrangement uses TRBV27 and TRBJ1-6; maybe TRBD1 (5 bases). The length of the CDR3 is 14 residues. Germline lookup yields CDR1 MNHEY and CDR2 SMNVEV (reference sequence). V lost 3 bases and J 10 bases, leaving 13 bases between the germline ends. The chain's CDR3 is CASSFIQGGSPLHF. In nucleotides, the CDR3 is TGTGCCAGCAGTTTCATCCAGGGTGGATCACCCCTCCACTTT.

The chain links TRBV6-4 to TRBJ2-7; D might be TRBD1 or TRBD2, each matching 5 bases. This CDR3 comprises 14 residues. The V end was cut by 5 bases, the J end by 4 bases, with 15 bases between. Per germline, CDR1 MRHNA and CDR2 SNTAGT. Here the CDR3 reads CASSPARGSYEQYF. The DNA for the CDR3 is TGTGCCAGCAGTCCCGCTCGGGGCTCTTACGAGCAGTACTTC.